The rows below give T cell receptor beta chains drawn from one sample of a study of blood T cell repertoires in COVID-19. The method was immunoSEQ multiplex PCR; TCRdb's version includes in-frame clones alone and lacks a portion of them. The repertoire holds approximately 150,000 clones, with approximately 77% as singletons. The sequenced sample was PBMCs or T cells enriched from blood (not recorded which). Every receptor here comes from a man aged 55 to 70 who had recovered from COVID-19. Each CDR3 is given with its conserved first and last residue. The D gene is left open where the match is weak. Clone size is stated in some rows and not others, as once, few, many or a class when expanded.

J gene | D gene | CDR3 length | clone size | V gene | CDR3 protein | CDR3 DNA
TRBJ2-5 | NA | 14 | few | TRBV19 | CASSISGEGETQYF | TGTGCCAGTAGTATTTCAGGGGAGGGAGAGACCCAGTACTTC
TRBJ2-3 | NA | 12 | NA | TRBV7-9 | CASSFGENELYF | TGTGCCAGCAGCTTCGGGGAAAATGAATTGTATTTT
TRBJ1-2 | NA | 12 | NA | TRBV11-2 | CASSFRNYGYTF | TGTGCCAGCAGCTTCAGAAACTATGGCTACACCTTC
TRBJ2-1 | NA | 14 | NA | TRBV6-5 | CASSYVGGGNEQFF | TGTGCCAGCAGTTACGTGGGGGGTGGGAATGAGCAGTTCTTC
TRBJ1-6 | NA | 15 | NA | TRBV28 | CASSSPGGEGSPLHF | TGTGCCAGCAGTTCCCCTGGGGGGGAGGGCTCACCCCTCCACTTT
TRBJ2-1 | TRBD2 | 15 | NA | TRBV7-3 | CASSLSGGLNNEQFF | TGTGCCAGCAGCTTAAGCGGGGGGCTGAACAATGAGCAGTTCTTC
TRBJ2-3 | TRBD2 | 14 | NA | TRBV28 | CASSLLAGADTQYF | TGTGCCAGCAGTTTACTAGCGGGAGCAGATACGCAGTATTTT
TRBJ2-3 | TRBD1 | 21 | NA | TRBV3-1/TRBV3-2 | CASSHLRQGGLDRLYTDTQYF | TGTGCCAGCAGCCACCTAAGACAGGGGGGACTGGACCGCCTCTACACAGATACGCAGTATTTT
TRBJ2-7 | TRBD1 | 15 | NA | TRBV19 | CASSTQGAGSYEQYF | TGTGCCAGTAGTACCCAGGGGGCCGGCTCCTACGAGCAGTACTTC
TRBJ1-2 | TRBD1 | 17 | NA | TRBV18 | CASSPLGGRGQSYGYTF | TGTGCCAGCTCACCACTGGGCGGCAGGGGACAGAGCTATGGCTACACCTTC
TRBJ2-1 | NA | 15 | once | TRBV7-2 | CATRGGKNLYNEQFF | TGTGCCACCCGCGGGGGCAAAAACTTATACAATGAGCAGTTCTTC
TRBJ1-2 | TRBD1 | 18 | NA | TRBV24-1 | CATSDPLPGQPNFYGYTF | TGTGCCACCAGTGATCCCCTCCCGGGACAGCCTAATTTTTATGGCTACACCTTC
TRBJ2-3 | TRBD2 | 16 | once | TRBV4-1 | CASSHGLAETTDTQYF | TGCGCCAGCAGCCACGGACTAGCGGAAACCACAGATACGCAGTATTTT
TRBJ1-5 | NA | 15 | NA | TRBV30 | CAWSSERDSNQPQHF | TGTGCCTGGAGTTCCGAGAGAGATAGCAATCAGCCCCAGCATTTT
TRBJ2-1 | TRBD2 | 14 | once | TRBV7-9 | CASTIAGGNNEQFF | TGTGCCAGCACCATAGCGGGAGGTAACAATGAGCAGTTCTTC
TRBJ1-1 | NA | 14 | NA | TRBV7-6 | CASSLARGNTEAFF | TGTGCCAGCAGCTTAGCCAGGGGAAACACTGAAGCTTTCTTT
TRBJ2-7 | NA | 15 | NA | TRBV7-3 | CASSLYGDPTYEQYF | TGTGCCAGCAGCTTATACGGGGATCCAACCTACGAGCAGTACTTC
TRBJ1-5 | TRBD1 | 14 | NA | TRBV29-1 | CSVADRGRNQPQHF | TGCAGCGTAGCCGACAGGGGACGGAATCAGCCCCAGCATTTT
TRBJ1-2 | NA | 12 | few | TRBV3-1/TRBV3-2 | CASGRGSYGYTF | TGTGCCAGCGGTAGGGGTAGCTATGGCTACACCTTC
TRBJ2-3 | TRBD2 | 15 | NA | TRBV5-1 | CASSLAGLDGDTQYF | TGCGCCAGCAGCTTGGCGGGACTAGACGGAGATACGCAGTATTTT
TRBJ2-1 | NA | 14 | once | TRBV6-5 | CASSYPGLGNEQFF | TGTGCCAGCAGTTACCCGGGACTGGGCAATGAGCAGTTCTTC
TRBJ1-5 | TRBD1 | 14 | NA | TRBV28 | CASTGQGRGQPQHF | TGTGCCAGTACAGGACAGGGTAGGGGTCAGCCCCAGCATTTT
TRBJ1-5 | NA | 15 | NA | TRBV19 | CASSMFPRGNQPQHF | TGTGCCAGTAGTATGTTCCCGAGGGGCAATCAGCCCCAGCATTTT
TRBJ2-7 | TRBD1 | 14 | NA | TRBV10-3 | CAIGGQGGTYEQYF | TGTGCCATCGGGGGACAGGGGGGCACCTACGAGCAGTACTTC
TRBJ1-2 | NA | 13 | NA | TRBV10-3 | CATHEPGHYGYTF | TGTGCCACCCACGAGCCTGGTCACTATGGCTACACCTTC
TRBJ2-2 | TRBD2 | 16 | once | TRBV9 | CASSGRLAGNTGELFF | TGTGCCAGCAGCGGCCGACTAGCGGGGAACACCGGGGAGCTGTTTTTT
TRBJ1-4 | NA | 15 | NA | TRBV11-2 | CASSLFASANEKLFF | TGTGCCAGCAGCTTATTTGCCTCAGCTAATGAAAAACTGTTTTTT
TRBJ2-2 | NA | 14 | NA | TRBV5-6 | CASSLSGGTGELFF | TGTGCCAGCAGCTTGTCCGGGGGCACCGGGGAGCTGTTTTTT
TRBJ1-6 | TRBD1 | 15 | NA | TRBV9 | CASSVGQGSNSPLHF | TGTGCCAGCAGCGTCGGACAGGGGAGTAATTCACCCCTCCACTTT